This entry lists 6 T cell receptor beta chains sequenced from one sample in a study of blood T cell repertoires in COVID-19. TCRdb's table, derived via immunoSEQ multiplex PCR, lists solely in-frame clones and lacks some. Altogether 210,000 or so clones are present, roughly 90% being singletons, with the ten largest covering roughly 2.5%. The sequencing input was peripheral blood. The source is a woman in her fifties or sixties with acute or convalescent COVID-19.

V is TRBV3-1 (or the pseudogene TRBV3-2) and J is TRBJ2-7, with D unresolved. The CDR3 length is 14 residues. V lost 0 bases to trimming and J lost 6 bases, with 12 bases between them. Germline V CDR1 and CDR2: LGHDT, YNNKEL (reference sequence). As DNA, the CDR3 is TGTGCCAGCAGCCAAGATCTAGGTTTAGGCGAGCAGTACTTC. This encodes CASSQDLGLGEQYF.

The genes are TRBV7-2 and TRBJ1-2; TRBD1 matches 8 bases. Germline V lookup: CDR1 SGHTA, CDR2 FQGNSA. The trim removed 1 base at V and 7 bases at J, leaving 8 bases unmatched. The CDR3 length is 15 residues. The CDR3 coding sequence is TGTGCCAGCAGCTTAGACCAGGGGGCCCCTCGTGGCTACACCTTC. The encoded protein is CASSLDQGAPRGYTF.

The chain joins TRBV29-1 to TRBJ2-7, with D maybe TRBD1 (5 bases). Trimming pared 4 bases from V and 3 bases from J, leaving 10 bases between. Germline CDR1 and CDR2: SQVTM and ANQGSEA. This CDR3 spans 12 amino acids. The DNA for the CDR3 is TGCAGCGTTGGCGCAGGGCACTACGAGCAGTACTTC. Protein sequence: CSVGAGHYEQYF.

This clone was observed once. V and J are TRBV7-6 and TRBJ1-4; D not certain. Trimming took 4 bases from V and 8 from J, leaving 14 bases between them. The CDR3 consists of 14 residues. Germline-derived CDR1 and CDR2 are SGHVS and FNYEAQ. CDR3 loop: CASSSRSGAEKLFF. For the CDR3, the DNA is TGTGCCAGCAGCTCCCGATCGGGTGCGGAAAAACTGTTTTTT.

The chain recombines TRBV5-3 with TRBJ1-6; TRBD1 is a possible D gene (5 bases). TRBV5-3 falls under the ORF class, with uncertain function. The CDR3 contains 15 residues. Trimming cost V 0 bases and J 12 bases, with 16 bases left between them. This CDR3 reads CARSLGAGPIRPLHF. The CDR3 DNA sequence: TGTGCCAGAAGCTTGGGCGCAGGGCCAATCCGACCCCTCCACTTT.

This chain links TRBV11-2 with TRBJ1-2; the D is unclear. Germline loops: CDR1 SGHAT, CDR2 FQNNGV. Trimming took off 1 base at V and 2 bases at J, with 14 bases between the two ends. The CDR3 length is 16 residues. The CDR3 is CASSLAAGLLNYGYTF. The CDR3 DNA is TGTGCCAGCAGCTTAGCGGCGGGGTTACTCAACTATGGCTACACCTTC.